Here is one T cell receptor (beta chain) with its context. Antigen unknown. The data originate from a study of beta chain features in type 1 diabetes. Study findings and constraints: The analysis here could not establish whether HLA type shapes TCRB rearrangement.

The V gene's germline CDR1 is SGHDT and CDR2 YYEEEE. There are 16 residues in the CDR3. Between the trimmed V and J ends, which lost 0 bases and 0 bases, there was a span of 11 bases. The entirety of the isolated RNA underwent reverse transcription, so expressed TCRB transcripts were sequenced. The assay was immunoSEQ multiplex PCR, and TCRdb's table has in-frame clones only and misses some. The repertoire holds a few hundred thousand clones, with 11% to 15% as singletons. Sequencing was done on a sample of naive CD4+ T cells from blood. The TCR sequence derives from a man younger than 45 in good health. V gene TRBV5-6 combines with J gene TRBJ2-3; either TRBD1 or TRBD2 may fit D (5 bases each). The CDR3 loop is CASSLGPGQSTDTQYF. The CDR3 DNA reads TGTGCCAGCAGCTTGGGGCCGGGGCAAAGCACAGATACGCAGTATTTT.